The TCR beta chain described here comes from a study of blood T cell repertoires in COVID-19. As for the study in general: Spain, Italy and the United States supplied samples that represented acute and convalescent COVID-19. From T cells, B-cell-depleted T cells, or PBMCs came the material, which was cDNA or gDNA.

This CDR3 has 16 residues. The V gene's germline CDR1 is SSHAT and CDR2 FNYEAQ (reference sequence). On this clone: At one boundary the junction diverges from the germline segment, which might be a read error.

Original analysis: By means of reference gene primer amplification, nucleated cell counts were estimated. Some clones are missing from TCRdb's copy, which holds only in-frame ones; the method was immunoSEQ multiplex PCR. For V, J and clone size, that table is used; D and trimming come from the DNA. The sample yields under 170,000 clones, around 90% seen once. The sequenced material came from peripheral blood. This sequence joins TRBV7-7 and TRBJ2-3, with 7 bases fitting TRBD1. This TCR derives from a woman aged 55 to 70 with active or convalescent COVID-19. DNA for the CDR3: TGTGCTAGCAGCCCCGGCCCGGGACAGACCACAGATACGCAGTATTTT. This encodes CASSPGPGQTTDTQYF. Full variable domain (missing parts from reference TRBV7-7 and TRBJ2-3): GAGVSQSPRYKVTKRGQDVTLRCDPISSHATLYWYQQALGQGPEFLTYFNYEAQPDKSGLPSDRFSAERPEGSISTLTIQRTEQRDSAMYRCASSPGPGQTTDTQYFGPGTRLTVL.